A selection of T cell receptor beta chains follows, all from one sample in a study of immune evolution from preneoplasia to lung adenocarcinoma. The data were produced by immunoSEQ multiplex PCR, yet TCRdb's version contains in-frame clones alone and is incomplete. Among 7,000 to 9,000 clones, 79% were seen once, and the ten largest hold about a sixth. Sequenced material: FFPE adjacent normal lung tissue. The receptors derive from a person aged 65 to 79 with lung adenocarcinoma. CDR3s include the opening cysteine and the closing phenylalanine or tryptophan. D genes are given only for firm matches. A row's size may be missing; if present it is once, few, many or a size class.

CDR3 length: 16; V gene: TRBV2; clone size: few; D gene: .; J gene: TRBJ1-6; CDR3 protein: CASVGSRGVVGSPLHF; CDR3 DNA: TGTGCCAGCGTTGGGTCCCGTGGGGTAGTTGGGTCACCCCTCCACTTT
CDR3 length: 14; V gene: TRBV9; clone size: few; D gene: .; J gene: TRBJ1-3; CDR3 protein: CASSVDGAGNTIYF; CDR3 DNA: TGTGCCAGCAGCGTAGACGGGGCTGGAAACACCATATATTTT
CDR3 length: 11; V gene: TRBV14; clone size: once; D gene: .; J gene: TRBJ2-7; CDR3 protein: CASSHPYEQYF; CDR3 DNA: TGTGCCAGCAGCCACCCCTACGAGCAGTACTTC
CDR3 length: 17; V gene: TRBV27; clone size: .; D gene: .; J gene: TRBJ2-1; CDR3 protein: CASSRRGLGLRLDEQFF; CDR3 DNA: TGTGCCAGCAGCCGCAGGGGTTTAGGGCTTCGTCTGGATGAGCAGTTCTTC
CDR3 length: 14; V gene: TRBV28; clone size: .; D gene: .; J gene: TRBJ2-3; CDR3 protein: CATGPKRFTDTQYF; CDR3 DNA: TGTGCCACCGGTCCTAAAAGATTCACAGATACGCAGTATTTT
CDR3 length: 11; V gene: TRBV29-1; clone size: once; D gene: .; J gene: TRBJ2-2; CDR3 protein: CSAGETGELFF; CDR3 DNA: TGCAGCGCCGGGGAAACCGGGGAGCTGTTTTTT
CDR3 length: 12; V gene: TRBV9; clone size: .; D gene: .; J gene: TRBJ1-6; CDR3 protein: CASSASNSSLHF; CDR3 DNA: TGTGCCAGCAGCGCCTCTAATTCATCCCTCCACTTT
CDR3 length: 13; V gene: TRBV18; clone size: once; D gene: TRBD1; J gene: TRBJ1-4; CDR3 protein: CASSSGGNEKLFF; CDR3 DNA: TGTGCCAGCTCATCAGGGGGCAATGAAAAACTGTTTTTT
CDR3 length: 14; V gene: TRBV5-4; clone size: .; D gene: TRBD1; J gene: TRBJ2-7; CDR3 protein: CASSTGQGVGEQYF; CDR3 DNA: TGTGCCAGCAGCACTGGGCAGGGGGTGGGCGAGCAGTACTTC
CDR3 length: 13; V gene: TRBV5-8; clone size: .; D gene: .; J gene: TRBJ1-5; CDR3 protein: CASSLNGNQPQHF; CDR3 DNA: TGTGCCAGCAGCTTGAACGGGAATCAGCCCCAGCATTTT
CDR3 length: 12; V gene: TRBV30; clone size: .; D gene: .; J gene: TRBJ2-3; CDR3 protein: CAWSVSTDTQYF; CDR3 DNA: TGTGCCTGGAGTGTTAGCACAGATACGCAGTATTTT
CDR3 length: 15; V gene: TRBV13; clone size: .; D gene: TRBD1; J gene: TRBJ2-1; CDR3 protein: CASSSGTGGHNEQFF; CDR3 DNA: TGTGCCAGCAGTTCCGGGACAGGGGGACACAATGAGCAGTTCTTC
CDR3 length: 14; V gene: TRBV5-1; clone size: .; D gene: .; J gene: TRBJ1-5; CDR3 protein: CASSLGSSNQPQHF; CDR3 DNA: TGCGCCAGCAGCTTGGGCTCAAGCAATCAGCCCCAGCATTTT
CDR3 length: 15; V gene: TRBV2; clone size: few; D gene: TRBD1; J gene: TRBJ1-4; CDR3 protein: CASSESGQGGEKLFF; CDR3 DNA: TGTGCCAGCAGTGAAAGTGGGCAGGGGGGTGAAAAACTGTTTTTT
CDR3 length: 13; V gene: TRBV7-3; clone size: .; D gene: .; J gene: TRBJ1-1; CDR3 protein: CASSLRGDTEAFF; CDR3 DNA: TGTGCCAGCAGCTTAAGAGGGGACACTGAAGCTTTCTTT
CDR3 length: 12; V gene: TRBV7-8; clone size: .; D gene: .; J gene: TRBJ1-1; CDR3 protein: CASSLAGRAAFF; CDR3 DNA: TGTGCCAGCAGCTTAGCGGGCAGAGCTGCTTTCTTT
CDR3 length: 13; V gene: TRBV5-4; clone size: .; D gene: .; J gene: TRBJ1-6; CDR3 protein: CASSPSIDSPLHF; CDR3 DNA: TGTGCCAGCAGCCCCTCCATCGACTCACCCCTCCACTTT
CDR3 length: 13; V gene: TRBV12-5; clone size: .; D gene: TRBD1; J gene: TRBJ1-2; CDR3 protein: CASARQGSYGYTF; CDR3 DNA: TGTGCTAGTGCCCGACAGGGATCCTATGGCTACACCTTC
CDR3 length: 9; V gene: TRBV28; clone size: .; D gene: .; J gene: TRBJ1-1; CDR3 protein: CASSLRAFF; CDR3 DNA: TGTGCCAGCAGTTTGAGAGCTTTCTTT
CDR3 length: 16; V gene: TRBV5-1; clone size: few; D gene: .; J gene: TRBJ1-2; CDR3 protein: CASSLAGGPPAGSYTF; CDR3 DNA: TGCGCCAGCAGCTTGGCCGGGGGTCCGCCAGCGGGGAGCTACACCTTC
CDR3 length: 15; V gene: TRBV30; clone size: .; D gene: .; J gene: TRBJ2-3; CDR3 protein: CAWSVLVARTDTQYF; CDR3 DNA: TGTGCCTGGAGTGTACTAGTTGCCCGCACAGATACGCAGTATTTT
CDR3 length: 14; V gene: TRBV7-3; clone size: few; D gene: TRBD1; J gene: TRBJ1-1; CDR3 protein: CASSSTGANTEAFF; CDR3 DNA: TGTGCCAGCAGCTCAACAGGGGCGAACACTGAAGCTTTCTTT
CDR3 length: 15; V gene: TRBV4-2; clone size: once; D gene: TRBD1; J gene: TRBJ2-5; CDR3 protein: CASSLGTGGKETQYF; CDR3 DNA: TGTGCCAGCAGCCTAGGGACAGGGGGGAAGGAGACCCAGTACTTC
CDR3 length: 16; V gene: TRBV5-6; clone size: .; D gene: TRBD1; J gene: TRBJ2-2; CDR3 protein: CASSLISTGGNGELFF; CDR3 DNA: TGTGCCAGCAGCTTGATTTCGACAGGGGGGAACGGGGAGCTGTTTTTT
CDR3 length: 11; V gene: TRBV2; clone size: .; D gene: .; J gene: TRBJ2-2; CDR3 protein: CARLAAGELFF; CDR3 DNA: TGTGCCAGGCTTGCAGCCGGGGAGCTGTTTTTT
CDR3 length: 15; V gene: TRBV7-9; clone size: .; D gene: TRBD1; J gene: TRBJ1-5; CDR3 protein: CASSFSGGGNQPQHF; CDR3 DNA: TGTGCCAGCAGCTTCTCAGGGGGTGGCAATCAGCCCCAGCATTTT